These 25 T cell receptor beta chains were sequenced from one sample in a study of cytomegalovirus exposure and HLA in healthy donors. The primer mix had 60 Vbeta and 13 Jbeta primers. Assay: immunoSEQ multiplex PCR; the TCRdb copy retains only in-frame clones and omits some. The table shows 84,000 or so clones, with more than 60% occurring only once. Sequenced: PBMCs. All receptors come from a human donor in good health.

This clone was seen a single time. The CDR3 region has the DNA TGTGCCAGCAGCTTAGCGACGTGGCGGGAGAGCTCCTACGAGCAGTACTTC. This translates into CASSLATWRESSYEQYF. V gene TRBV7-2 combines with J gene TRBJ2-7; TRBD2 matches at 7 bases. The V gene's germline CDR1 is SGHTA and CDR2 FQGNSA. The V gene end was trimmed by 0 bases and the J gene end by 0 bases; junction bases not matched to a gene: 8. The CDR3 covers 17 residues.

The chain has TRBV19 and TRBJ1-2; TRBD1 agrees at 7 bases. V gave up 5 bases and J gave up 4 bases; unmatched junction bases: 7. The CDR3 totals 14 residues. Germline loops: CDR1 LNHDA, CDR2 SQIVND (reference sequence). The CDR3 DNA follows: TGTGCCAGTAGTCTCACCGGGACAGCCTATGGCTACACCTTC. It yields the protein CASSLTGTAYGYTF. Complete variable domain (other parts from reference TRBV19 and TRBJ1-2): DGGITQSPKYLFRKEGQNVTLSCEQNLNHDAMYWYRQDPGQGLRLIYYSQIVNDFQKGDIAEGYSVSREKKESFPLTVTSAQKNPTAFYLCASSLTGTAYGYTFGSGTRLTVV.

The V gene is TRBV2, the J gene TRBJ2-3, with 9 bases aligning to TRBD2. Unmatched junction bases numbered 2, after V lost 1 base and J lost 3 bases. The CDR3 loop spans 15 amino acids. Germline CDR1 and CDR2: SNHLY and FYNNEI. The CDR3 protein is CASSEGAGGTDTQYF. The CDR3 DNA follows: TGTGCCAGCAGTGAAGGTGCGGGAGGGACAGATACGCAGTATTTT.

The V call is TRBV5-6, the J call TRBJ1-1; D remains ambiguous. The CDR3 length is 15 residues. Trimming left V 2 bases short and J 5 bases short, with 16 bases between. Germline V gene lookup returns CDR1 SGHDT and CDR2 YYEEEE. CDR3 in DNA: TGTGCCAGCAGCTTTCCGCCACAGCGGCAAACTGAAGCTTTCTTT. Its translation: CASSFPPQRQTEAFF.

This sequence joins TRBV7-2 and TRBJ1-2; D uncertain. The CDR3 consists of 12 residues. Germline values: CDR1 SGHTA, CDR2 FQGNSA. The V end was cut by 1 base, the J end by 4 bases, with 4 bases between. CDR3 sequence: CASSLDSYGYTF. The DNA of the CDR3 is TGTGCCAGCAGCTTAGACAGCTATGGCTACACCTTC.

The chain carries TRBV6-5 and TRBJ1-1; 7 bases fit TRBD1. The V gene's germline CDR1 is MNHEY and CDR2 SVGAGI. The CDR3 has 15 amino acids. J gave up 0 bases and V 4 bases, and 5 bases lay outside the gene matches. The CDR3 DNA reads TGTGCCAGCAGTTTTGGAGGGGGCGTGAACACTGAAGCTTTCTTT. It translates to CASSFGGGVNTEAFF.

The V and J genes are TRBV6-4 and TRBJ1-6, with D possibly being TRBD1 (5 bases). The CDR3 consists of 14 residues. Per germline, CDR1 MRHNA and CDR2 SNTAGT. V lost 3 bases and J lost 8, with 11 bases in between. CDR3 bases: TGTGCCAGCAGTGAAGACAGCGAAGATTCACCCCTCCACTTT. Protein: CASSEDSEDSPLHF.

J is TRBJ2-1 and V is TRBV5-1; 8 positions agree with TRBD2. The V gene's germline CDR1 is SGHRS and CDR2 YFSETQ. CDR3 length equals 22 residues. The junction had 20 bases not matched to a gene; V was cut back by 0 bases and J by 0 bases. CDR3 sequence reads: CASSLGKAQRAGAENSYNEQFF. The CDR3 nucleotides are TGCGCCAGCAGCTTGGGCAAGGCTCAGCGAGCGGGGGCCGAAAACTCCTACAATGAGCAGTTCTTC.

V usage is TRBV5-6 and J usage is TRBJ2-5, with a possible D match to TRBD1 (5 bases). The V end was cut by 3 bases, the J end by 4 bases, with 16 bases between. Germline CDR1 SGHDT, CDR2 YYEEEE. The CDR3 is 15 amino acids. CDR3 sequence reads: CASSSDRASTETQYF. The CDR3, as DNA: TGTGCCAGCAGCTCCGACAGAGCTTCAACAGAGACCCAGTACTTC.

The chain recombines TRBV10-3 with TRBJ2-7; a possible D gene is TRBD2 (5 bases). In germline, CDR1 is ENHRY, CDR2 SYGVKD. This CDR3 region has 13 residues. Trimming cost V 4 bases and J 3 bases, with 10 bases left between them. CDR3 sequence: CAISGPGGYEQYF. CDR3 coding DNA: TGTGCCATCAGTGGGCCCGGAGGCTACGAGCAGTACTTC.

This clone has just a few counts. The rearrangement links TRBV5-5 to TRBJ2-1, with D possibly matching TRBD2 (5 bases). V gave up 4 bases and J gave up 4 bases, with 9 bases separating them. The CDR3 has 13 residues. The germline V gene has CDR1 SGHKS and CDR2 YYEKEE (reference sequence). The CDR3: CASSDGIYNEQFF. In DNA, the CDR3 is TGTGCCAGCAGCGACGGGATTTACAATGAGCAGTTCTTC.

The V call is TRBV7-9, the J call TRBJ1-6, with D unclear. The CDR3 sequence is 15 residues long. V lost 1 base to trimming and J lost 6 bases, with 10 bases between them. Germline CDR1 SEHNR, CDR2 FQNEAQ (reference sequence). In DNA, the CDR3 is TGTGCCAGCAGCTTAGTAGGAGGCATTAATTCACCCCTCCACTTT. This encodes CASSLVGGINSPLHF.

The chain links TRBV10-2 to TRBJ2-7; D unresolved. The V end lost 3 bases, the J end lost 7 bases, and 4 bases lay between the germline ends. Germline-derived CDR1 and CDR2 are WSHSY and SAAADI. The length of the CDR3 is 10 residues. The CDR3 sequence is CASSDREQYF. The CDR3 nucleotides read TGCGCCAGCAGTGACAGGGAGCAGTACTTC.

The chain joins TRBV7-2 to TRBJ1-2; D gene uncertain. Trimming cost V 1 base and J 4 bases, with 7 bases left between them. CDR3 length: 13 amino acids. Germline CDR1 and CDR2: SGHTA and FQGNSA. CDR3 sequence reads: CASSLGGGYGYTF. The CDR3 DNA reads as TGTGCCAGCAGCTTAGGGGGAGGCTATGGCTACACCTTC.

The V gene is TRBV18, the J gene TRBJ2-7; 9 nucleotides match TRBD1. The CDR3 is made up of 15 amino acids. The V segment lost 3 bases and the J segment 3 bases; nucleotides outside the gene matches: 6. CDR1 and CDR2 (germline): KGHSH, LQKENI. CDR3 region: CASSPPGTGNYEQYF. CDR3 nucleotides: TGTGCCAGCTCACCTCCCGGGACAGGGAACTACGAGCAGTACTTC.

J is TRBJ2-7 and V is TRBV7-2, with TRBD2 matching over 8 bases. This CDR3 comprises 14 residues. V shed 3 bases and J 2 bases; nucleotides not matched to a gene: 3. Germline CDR1 and CDR2: SGHTA and FQGNSA. The DNA of the CDR3 is TGTGCCAGCAGCTTCGGGAGGGGCGCCTACGAGCAGTACTTC. It yields the protein CASSFGRGAYEQYF.

This chain connects TRBV7-9 to TRBJ1-6, with 9 bases fitting TRBD1. Germline V gene data show CDR1 as SEHNR and CDR2 as FQNEAQ (reference sequence). This CDR3 has 15 residues. Trimming at V came to 5 bases and at J to 7 bases, leaving 6 bases not matched to a gene. The CDR3 sequence: CASSDTGGWNSPLHF. CDR3 bases: TGTGCCAGCAGCGATACAGGGGGCTGGAATTCACCCCTCCACTTT.

V is TRBV5-1 and J is TRBJ2-6, with D uncertain. Germline CDR1 reads SGHRS; CDR2 reads YFSETQ. The CDR3 is 17 residues long. Deletions cut 1 base from V and 0 bases from J, with 11 bases between. The CDR3 nucleotides are TGCGCCAGCAGCTTGAGGCGGCCGCGCTCTGGGGCCAACGTCCTGACTTTC. The encoded protein is CASSLRRPRSGANVLTF.

The chain recombines TRBV5-4 with TRBJ2-3, with TRBD2 matching over 11 bases. In germline, CDR1 is SGHNT, CDR2 YYREEE (reference sequence). With V trimmed by 2 bases and J by 2 bases, 4 bases remained unmatched. This CDR3 region has 16 residues. CDR3 protein: CASSLELAGVTDTQYF. The CDR3 DNA reads as TGTGCCAGCAGCTTAGAACTAGCGGGGGTCACAGATACGCAGTATTTT.

The V call is TRBV29-1, the J call TRBJ2-7; perhaps TRBD1 as D (5 bases). CDR1 and CDR2 (germline): SQVTM, ANQGSEA. V lost 6 bases, J lost 5 bases, and 20 bases lay in between. The CDR3 runs to 14 residues. CDR3 sequence reads: CSVQSLQGLNEQYF. Here the CDR3 DNA reads TGCAGCGTCCAAAGCCTCCAGGGTCTAAACGAGCAGTACTTC.

The sample holds a few counts of this clone. The V and J genes are TRBV5-1 and TRBJ1-2; TRBD1 agrees at 8 bases. This CDR3 has 17 amino acids. Germline values: CDR1 SGHRS, CDR2 YFSETQ. The J segment lost 2 bases and the V segment lost 1 base, leaving 10 bases of the junction unmatched. CDR3 DNA sequence: TGCGCCAGCAGCTTGTCCACAGGGGGAGCGCCGAACTATGGCTACACCTTC. It yields the protein CASSLSTGGAPNYGYTF.

The V and J genes are TRBV6-1 and TRBJ1-1; D is possibly TRBD1 (5 bases). The CDR3 spans 14 residues. The V and J ends lost 11 bases and 0 bases respectively, with 16 bases between them. Germline V gene lookup returns CDR1 MNHNS and CDR2 SASEGT. Written as DNA, the CDR3 is TGTGCCTCCAGGGTAGGACCTTTGAACACTGAAGCTTTCTTT. Its translation: CASRVGPLNTEAFF.

V is TRBV4-3 and J is TRBJ1-6; 7 bases line up with TRBD1. Germline CDR1 LGHNA, CDR2 YSLEER. V was pared by 1 base and J by 8 bases, with 5 bases of the junction left unmatched. The CDR3 consists of 15 residues. Here the CDR3 reads CASSQVEGAYSPLHF. In nucleotides, the CDR3 is TGCGCCAGCAGCCAAGTTGAGGGGGCTTATTCACCCCTCCACTTT.

The V gene is TRBV29-1, the J gene TRBJ1-4; TRBD1 matches 7 bases. The CDR3 is 14 amino acids. V lost 7 bases to trimming and J lost 5 bases; unmatched junction nucleotides: 10. Germline CDR1 and CDR2: SQVTM and ANQGSEA. The CDR3 region has the DNA TGCAGCGCCCTAACGACAGGGAAGAATGAAAAACTGTTTTTT. This translates into CSALTTGKNEKLFF.

This clone was seen once. The CDR3 reads CASSHRDRNTEAFF. CDR3 nucleotide sequence: TGTGCCAGCAGTCACCGGGATCGGAACACTGAAGCTTTCTTT. This chain connects TRBV25-1 to TRBJ1-1, with D hard to call. The CDR3 is 14 amino acids. Germline-derived CDR1 and CDR2 are MGHDK and SYGVNS. Trimming removed 5 bases at V and 1 base at J, with 11 bases between. Looking up the rest from reference TRBV25-1 and TRBJ1-1 gives the full variable domain: EADIYQTPRYLVIGTGKKITLECSQTMGHDKMYWYQQDPGMELHLIHYSYGVNSTEKGDLSSESTVSRIRTEHFPLTLESARPSHTSQYLCASSHRDRNTEAFFGQGTRLTVV.